Below, 15 T cell receptor beta chains from the same sample are listed, as sequenced in a study of T cells after yellow fever vaccination. TCRdb re-called the 5' RACE reads with MiXCR, one entry per CDR3 protein. The sample contains some 240,000 distinct CDR3 sequences, about 3.7% of which appear only once. Here the sequenced sample was PBMCs, taken 15 days after the yellow fever booster vaccination. The origin of the receptors is a man aged 18 to 35 who received the YFV17D yellow fever vaccine.

This clonotype occurred many times. The chain carries TRBV5-5 and TRBJ2-3; TRBD2 agrees at 11 bases. Trimming took 1 base from V and 3 from J; bases not matched to a gene: 13. The CDR3 is 19 amino acids. Per germline, CDR1 SGHKS and CDR2 YYEKEE (reference sequence). The CDR3 protein is CASSLRGRSGLAATDTQYF. CDR3 bases: TGTGCCAGCAGCTTGCGGGGGCGGTCGGGACTAGCGGCAACAGATACGCAGTATTTT.

This clonotype has a count of ten or more. V gene TRBV5-1 combines with J gene TRBJ1-3; D not certain. The length of the CDR3 is 16 residues. Germline CDR1 SGHRS, CDR2 YFSETQ. V lost 0 bases and J 4 bases, leaving 14 bases between the germline ends. In nucleotides, the CDR3 is TGCGCCAGCAGCTTGGTTTCTGGAATAGCGGGAAACACCATATATTTT. It is translated as CASSLVSGIAGNTIYF.

This clonotype was recorded many times. J is TRBJ2-2 and V is TRBV5-5, with unresolved D. Germline V gives CDR1 SGHKS, CDR2 YYEKEE (reference sequence). The CDR3 extends over 20 amino acids. Trimming stripped 6 bases from V and 4 bases from J, with 31 bases between. CDR3 sequence: CASILGAGRFPPRFTGELFF. Here the CDR3 DNA reads TGTGCCAGCATCCTTGGCGCCGGACGTTTTCCCCCTCGTTTCACCGGGGAGCTGTTTTTT.

This clonotype has ten or more counts. V and J are TRBV20-1 and TRBJ1-4; possibly TRBD1 for D (6 bases). CDR3 length: 12 residues. V gave up 7 bases and J gave up 8 bases, with 14 bases separating them. Per the germline V gene, CDR1 is DFQATT and CDR2 is SNEGSKA (reference sequence). Here the CDR3 reads CSVGGRREKLFF. CDR3 bases: TGCAGTGTGGGGGGCCGGCGCGAAAAACTGTTTTTT.

This clonotype was seen at least ten times. The V gene is TRBV5-1, the J gene TRBJ2-7, with D perhaps matching TRBD1 (6 bases). Trimming removed 5 bases from V and 1 base from J, with 16 bases in between. Germline CDR1 SGHRS, CDR2 YFSETQ. The CDR3 length is 15 residues. The CDR3 here is CASSFTGTQSYEQYF. The CDR3 coding sequence is TGCGCCAGCAGTTTCACCGGGACACAATCCTACGAGCAGTACTTC.

This clonotype has just a few counts. V usage is TRBV3-1 and J usage is TRBJ1-1; 7 bases match TRBD1. J was trimmed by 6 bases and V by 6 bases; bases with no gene match: 10. Germline loops: CDR1 LGHDT, CDR2 YNNKEL (reference sequence). The CDR3 is 14 amino acids. The CDR3 protein is CASSPDRAVAEAFF. CDR3 sequence (DNA): TGTGCCAGCAGTCCCGACAGGGCCGTCGCTGAAGCTTTCTTT.

This clonotype came up many times. The chain couples TRBV18 to TRBJ1-4, with a tentative D call TRBD1 (6 bases). Germline CDR1 is KGHSH and CDR2 is LQKENI. This CDR3 region has 16 residues. The germline V and J ends were trimmed by 4 bases and 7 bases, with 19 bases remaining between them. CDR3 loop: CASSRAPQGFGEKLFF. In DNA form, the CDR3 reads TGTGCCAGCTCACGCGCCCCGCAGGGGTTTGGTGAAAAACTGTTTTTT.

The table lists this clonotype with many counts. V and J are TRBV6-5 and TRBJ1-5, with D unclear. Trimming removed 3 bases at V and 0 bases at J, with 3 bases between. This CDR3 has 13 residues. Per the germline V gene, CDR1 is MNHEY and CDR2 is SVGAGI. DNA for the CDR3: TGTGCCAGCAGTTATAATAGCAATCAGCCCCAGCATTTT. It translates to CASSYNSNQPQHF.

This clonotype occurred many times. The chain employs TRBV27 and TRBJ1-1, with D unresolved. The CDR3 is 14 amino acids. Trimming shortened V by 2 bases and J by 3 bases, and 10 bases separated the two germline ends. Germline loops: CDR1 MNHEY, CDR2 SMNVEV (reference sequence). The CDR3 nucleotides are TGTGCCAGCAGTTTAGTGGGTAGACACACTGAAGCTTTCTTT. Its protein product is CASSLVGRHTEAFF.

This chain joins TRBV5-4 and TRBJ1-1; TRBD1 aligns across 8 bases. Germline V lookup: CDR1 SGHNT, CDR2 YYREEE (reference sequence). This CDR3 is built from 13 residues. V shed 6 bases, J shed 1 base, and the junction held 2 bases outside the gene matches. The CDR3, as DNA: TGTGCCAGCACCGGGACAGGGAACACTGAAGCTTTCTTT. Its protein product is CASTGTGNTEAFF.

Concerning this clonotype itself: This could be a read error, since a much larger clone is one nucleotide away. The J gene is TRBJ1-5, the V gene TRBV7-9; D unclear. Germline V gene data show CDR1 as SEHNR and CDR2 as FQNEAQ (reference sequence). The CDR3 covers 15 residues. The CDR3 nucleotides are TGTGCCAGCAGCTTAGGTCCTGGAGGCAATAAGCCCCAGCATTTT. It specifies CASSLGPGGNKPQHF.

This clonotype was observed once. Germline and junction disagree at one end, which may indicate a read error. The CDR3 nucleotides read TGTGCCAGCGGCTTAGAGTTACAAGAGACCCAGTACTTC. Its translation is CASGLELQETQYF. The genes are TRBV7-2 and TRBJ2-5; D remains unclear. Germline loops: CDR1 SGHTA, CDR2 FQGNSA. The CDR3 contains 13 residues.

This clonotype was seen ten or more times. DNA of the CDR3: TGCGCCAGCAGCTTGACTCTTCCCCGGGGGCGGGAGACCCAGTACTTC. Translation gives CASSLTLPRGRETQYF. This chain links TRBV5-1 with TRBJ2-5; D tentatively reads TRBD1 or TRBD2 (6 bases each). Trimming left V 1 base short and J 5 bases short, with 18 bases between. The germline CDR1 and CDR2 sequences are SGHRS and YFSETQ. This CDR3 region has 16 residues.

Comment on this clonotype: A read error may explain this, as a much larger clone is one base away. CDR3 nucleotide sequence: TGTGCCAGCAGCCCGGGACAGGGGAGCAATCAGCCCCACCATTTT. It is translated as CASSPGQGSNQPHHF. The chain links TRBV7-2 to TRBJ1-5; 10 nucleotides agree with TRBD1. In germline, CDR1 is SGHTA, CDR2 FQGNSA. This CDR3 region has 15 residues.

This clonotype was detected many times. V and J are TRBV7-9 and TRBJ2-5; TRBD2 agrees at 15 bases. Per the germline V gene, CDR1 is SEHNR and CDR2 is FQNEAQ (reference sequence). Trimming at V came to 4 bases and at J to 7 bases, leaving 10 bases not matched to a gene. The CDR3 extends over 17 amino acids. The CDR3 is CASSSGLAGGPGGTQYF. CDR3 in DNA: TGTGCCAGCAGCTCCGGACTAGCGGGGGGGCCAGGCGGGACCCAGTACTTC.